What follows are 6 T cell receptor beta chains derived from one specimen sequenced in a study of shared clonotypes between healthy human individuals (dated by TCRdb to the early 2020s). Libraries came from the immunoSEQ multiplex PCR assay. TCRdb stores this immuneACCESS table with in-frame sequences only. Part of the clones is absent; in the studies checked, under half of the shortfall reflects unresolved V genes, and no reason is known for the rest. In this sample the table shows 550,000 to 850,000 clones, approximately 77% of which occur a single time. Together, the top ten hold about 1.7% of the sample. Sequenced input: memory CD4+ T cells sorted from blood. The cell subset or site tag for this specimen amounts to: CD45RA-negative fraction. These receptors were collected from a woman aged 25 to 39 in good health.

This CDR3 reads CASRQNYEQYF. The CDR3 DNA is TGTGCCAGCAGGCAGAACTACGAGCAGTACTTC. The rearrangement joins TRBV5-8 to TRBJ2-7, with D unresolved. The CDR3 is 11 amino acids. Trimming took off 5 bases at V and 3 bases at J, with 6 bases between the two ends. CDR1 is SGHTS and CDR2 is YDEGEE in the germline V gene.

The chain links TRBV2 to TRBJ2-1; possible D gene TRBD2, 5 bases. The CDR3 has 13 amino acids. Looked up from germline, CDR1 is SNHLY and CDR2 is FYNNEI. Trimming stripped 7 bases from V and 7 bases from J, with 14 bases between. This CDR3 is CASKDSELNEQFF. The DNA of the CDR3 is TGTGCCAGCAAGGATAGCGAGTTAAATGAGCAGTTCTTC.

The chain couples TRBV7-2 to TRBJ2-7; D remains ambiguous. This CDR3 has 16 amino acids. Germline V CDR1 and CDR2: SGHTA, FQGNSA. The ends were cut back, 4 bases at V and 1 base at J, with 17 bases in the middle. CDR3: CASSSEPLVPSYEQYF. Here the CDR3 DNA reads TGTGCCAGCAGCTCCGAACCCCTTGTCCCGTCCTACGAGCAGTACTTC.

The V and J genes are TRBV2 and TRBJ2-3, with 10 bases identical to TRBD2. The J segment lost 6 bases and the V segment lost 5 bases, leaving 11 bases of the junction unmatched. The germline V gene has CDR1 SNHLY and CDR2 FYNNEI. The CDR3 runs to 16 residues. CDR3: CASSPITSGETDTQYF. The CDR3 nucleotides are TGTGCCAGCAGTCCTATAACTAGCGGGGAGACGGATACGCAGTATTTT.

This clone was seen more than once but under ten times. Here the CDR3 reads CATSRDGQGRDGYTF. As DNA, the CDR3 is TGTGCCACCAGCAGAGATGGGCAGGGAAGGGATGGCTACACCTTC. This chain uses TRBV15 with TRBJ1-2; tentatively, D is TRBD1 (5 bases). V was pared by 0 bases and J by 6 bases, with 14 bases between. The CDR3 has 15 amino acids. The germline CDR1 and CDR2 sequences are LNHNV and YYDKDF (reference sequence).

The V call is TRBV6-4, the J call TRBJ2-7; D gene uncertain. CDR1 and CDR2 (germline): MRHNA, SNTAGT. With 2 bases removed from V and 4 bases from J, the gap between germline ends came to 9 bases. This CDR3 is built from 13 residues. The DNA of the CDR3 is TGTGCCAGCAGTGACCTCGGCAGTTACGAGCAGTACTTC. Its translation: CASSDLGSYEQYF.